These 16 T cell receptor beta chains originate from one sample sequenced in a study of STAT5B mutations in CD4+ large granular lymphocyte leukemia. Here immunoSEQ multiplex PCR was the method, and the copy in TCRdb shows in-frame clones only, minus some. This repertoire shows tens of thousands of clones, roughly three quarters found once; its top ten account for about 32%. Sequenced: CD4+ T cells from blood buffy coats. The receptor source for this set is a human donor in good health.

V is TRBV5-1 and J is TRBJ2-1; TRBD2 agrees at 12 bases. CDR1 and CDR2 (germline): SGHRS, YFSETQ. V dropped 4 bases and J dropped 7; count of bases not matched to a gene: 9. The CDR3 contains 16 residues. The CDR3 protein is CASSPLAGGLGNEQFF. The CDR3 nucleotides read TGCGCCAGCAGCCCGCTAGCGGGGGGGCTGGGGAATGAGCAGTTCTTC.

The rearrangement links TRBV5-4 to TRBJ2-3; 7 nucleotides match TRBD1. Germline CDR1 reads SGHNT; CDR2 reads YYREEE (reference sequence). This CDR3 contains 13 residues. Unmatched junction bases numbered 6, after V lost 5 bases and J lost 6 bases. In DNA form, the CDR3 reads TGTGCCAGCAGGACAGGGATGAAGGATACGCAGTATTTT. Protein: CASRTGMKDTQYF.

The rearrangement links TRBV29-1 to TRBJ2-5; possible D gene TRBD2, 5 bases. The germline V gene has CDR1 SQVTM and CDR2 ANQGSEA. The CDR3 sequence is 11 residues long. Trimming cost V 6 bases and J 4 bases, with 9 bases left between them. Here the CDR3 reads CSVGEGETQYF. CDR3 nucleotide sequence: TGCAGCGTGGGTGAGGGAGAGACCCAGTACTTC.

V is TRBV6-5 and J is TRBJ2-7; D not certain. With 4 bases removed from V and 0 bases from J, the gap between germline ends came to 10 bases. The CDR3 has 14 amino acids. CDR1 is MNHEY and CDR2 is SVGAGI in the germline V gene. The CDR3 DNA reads TGTGCCAGCAGTTTGACACCAGACTCCTACGAGCAGTACTTC. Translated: CASSLTPDSYEQYF.

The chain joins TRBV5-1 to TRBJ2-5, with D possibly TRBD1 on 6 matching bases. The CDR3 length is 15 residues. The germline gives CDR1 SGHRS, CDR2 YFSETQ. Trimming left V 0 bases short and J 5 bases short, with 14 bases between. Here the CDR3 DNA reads TGCGCCAGCAGCTTGGGAACAGGGCGAGGGGAGACCCAGTACTTC. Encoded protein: CASSLGTGRGETQYF. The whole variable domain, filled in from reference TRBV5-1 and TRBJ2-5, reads KAGVTQTPRYLIKTRGQQVTLSCSPISGHRSVSWYQQTPGQGLQFLFEYFSETQRNKGNFPGRFSGRQFSNSRSEMNVSTLELGDSALYLCASSLGTGRGETQYFGPGTRLLVL.

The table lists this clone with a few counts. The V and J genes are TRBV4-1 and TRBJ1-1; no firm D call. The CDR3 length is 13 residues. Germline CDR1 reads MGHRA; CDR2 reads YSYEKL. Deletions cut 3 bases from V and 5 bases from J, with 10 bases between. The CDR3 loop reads CASSQGFQTEAFF. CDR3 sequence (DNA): TGCGCCAGCAGCCAGGGTTTTCAGACTGAAGCTTTCTTT.

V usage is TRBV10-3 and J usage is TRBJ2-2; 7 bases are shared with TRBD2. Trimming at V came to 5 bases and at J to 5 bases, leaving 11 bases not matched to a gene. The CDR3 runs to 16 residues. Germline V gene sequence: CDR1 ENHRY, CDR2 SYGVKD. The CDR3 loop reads CAISPAGLGGTGELFF. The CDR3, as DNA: TGTGCCATCAGTCCAGCGGGGCTCGGGGGGACCGGGGAGCTGTTTTTT.

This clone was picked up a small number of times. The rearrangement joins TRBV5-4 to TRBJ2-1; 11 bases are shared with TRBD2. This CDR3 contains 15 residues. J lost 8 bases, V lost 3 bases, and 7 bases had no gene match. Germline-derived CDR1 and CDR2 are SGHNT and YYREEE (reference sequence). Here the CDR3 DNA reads TGTGCCAGCAGCTCAATAGCGGGGGGGCGAGATGAGCAGTTCTTC. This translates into CASSSIAGGRDEQFF.

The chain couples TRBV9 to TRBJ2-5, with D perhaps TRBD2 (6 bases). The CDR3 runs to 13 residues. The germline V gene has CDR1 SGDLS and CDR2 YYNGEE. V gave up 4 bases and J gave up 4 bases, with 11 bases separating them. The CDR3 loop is CASSLRGLETQYF. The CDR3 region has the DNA TGTGCCAGCAGCTTACGGGGGTTAGAGACCCAGTACTTC. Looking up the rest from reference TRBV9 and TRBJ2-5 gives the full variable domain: DSGVTQTPKHLITATGQRVTLRCSPRSGDLSVYWYQQSLDQGLQFLIQYYNGEERAKGNILERFSAQQFPDLHSELNLSSLELGDSALYFCASSLRGLETQYFGPGTRLLVL.

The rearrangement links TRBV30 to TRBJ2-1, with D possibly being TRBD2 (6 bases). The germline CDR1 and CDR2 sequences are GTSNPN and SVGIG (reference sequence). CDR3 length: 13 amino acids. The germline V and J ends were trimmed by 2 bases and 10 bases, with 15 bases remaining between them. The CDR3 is CAWSWGRWGEQFF. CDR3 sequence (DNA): TGTGCCTGGAGTTGGGGGAGGTGGGGGGAGCAGTTCTTC.

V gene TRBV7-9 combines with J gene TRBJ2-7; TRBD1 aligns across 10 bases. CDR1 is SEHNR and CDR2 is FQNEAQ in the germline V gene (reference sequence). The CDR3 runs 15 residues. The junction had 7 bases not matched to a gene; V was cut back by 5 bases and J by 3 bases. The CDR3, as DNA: TGTGCCAGCAGCCGCCCGGGACAGGGGATCTACGAGCAGTACTTC. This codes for CASSRPGQGIYEQYF.

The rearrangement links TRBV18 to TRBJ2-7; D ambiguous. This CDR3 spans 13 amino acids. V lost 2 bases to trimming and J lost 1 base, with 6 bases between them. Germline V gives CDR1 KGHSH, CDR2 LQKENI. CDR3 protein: CASSPRVSYEQYF. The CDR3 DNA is TGTGCCAGCTCACCAAGGGTTTCCTACGAGCAGTACTTC. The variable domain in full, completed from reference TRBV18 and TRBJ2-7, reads NAGVMQNPRHLVRRRGQEARLRCSPMKGHSHVYWYRQLPEEGLKFMVYLQKENIIDESGMPKERFSAEFPKEGPSILRIQQVVRGDSAAYFCASSPRVSYEQYFGPGTRLTVT.

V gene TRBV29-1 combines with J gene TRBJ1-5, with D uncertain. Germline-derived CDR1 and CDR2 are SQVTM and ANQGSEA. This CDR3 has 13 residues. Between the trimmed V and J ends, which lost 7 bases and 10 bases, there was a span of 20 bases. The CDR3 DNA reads TGCAGCGCATTCTACAAGGCCTCCCGACCCCAGCATTTT. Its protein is CSAFYKASRPQHF.

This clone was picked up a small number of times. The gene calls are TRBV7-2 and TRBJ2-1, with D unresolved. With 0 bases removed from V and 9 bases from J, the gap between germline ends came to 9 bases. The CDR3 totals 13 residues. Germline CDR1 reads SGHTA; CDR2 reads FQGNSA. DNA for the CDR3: TGTGCCAGCAGCTTAGCGAGTTACGGTGAGCAGTTCTTC. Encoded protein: CASSLASYGEQFF. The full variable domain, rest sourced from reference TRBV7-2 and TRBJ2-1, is GAGVSQSPSNKVTEKGKDVELRCDPISGHTALYWYRQSLGQGLEFLIYFQGNSAPDKSGLPSDRFSAERTGGSVSTLTIQRTQQEDSAVYLCASSLASYGEQFFGPGTRLTVL.

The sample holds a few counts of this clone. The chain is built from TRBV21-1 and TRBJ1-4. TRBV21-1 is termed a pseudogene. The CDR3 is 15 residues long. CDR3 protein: CASSKGRPINEKLFF. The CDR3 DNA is TGTGCCAGCAGCAAAGGGCGGCCGATTAATGAAAAACTGTTTTTT.

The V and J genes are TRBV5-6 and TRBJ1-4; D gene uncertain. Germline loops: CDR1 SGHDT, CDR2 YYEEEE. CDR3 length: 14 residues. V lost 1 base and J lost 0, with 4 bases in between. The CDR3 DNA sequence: TGTGCCAGCAGCTTGACAGCAACTAATGAAAAACTGTTTTTT. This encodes CASSLTATNEKLFF.